The 28 T cell receptor beta chains in this list originate from one sample, sequenced in a study of control samples from healthy donors and cancer patients. Measured with immunoSEQ multiplex PCR; TCRdb has only the in-frame clones, and not every one. The sample consists of around 45,000 clones, more than 65% of them appearing once. The sequenced sample consisted of formalin-fixed, paraffin-embedded tissue. The receptors were sampled from a male donor with melanoma.

This rearrangement joins TRBV4-2 to TRBJ2-5; D is possibly TRBD2 (6 bases). Germline values: CDR1 LGHNA, CDR2 YNFKEQ. V was shortened by 3 bases and J by 2 bases, with 16 bases between the two germline ends. This CDR3 spans 16 amino acids. CDR3 in DNA: TGTGCCAGCAGCCACGACTCTAGGGACTTACAAGAGACCCAGTACTTC. It specifies CASSHDSRDLQETQYF.

V is TRBV29-1 and J is TRBJ2-3, with D possibly being TRBD1 (6 bases). Germline V gene lookup returns CDR1 SQVTM and CDR2 ANQGSEA. The CDR3 is made up of 13 amino acids. V dropped 6 bases and J dropped 2 bases, with 12 bases sitting between them. CDR3 loop: CSVAWDNTDTQYF. In nucleotides, the CDR3 is TGCAGCGTGGCCTGGGACAACACAGATACGCAGTATTTT.

This chain connects TRBV2 to TRBJ2-5; D ambiguous. CDR1 is SNHLY, CDR2 FYNNEI, per germline. The CDR3 spans 11 residues. V was shortened by 6 bases and J by 4 bases, with 6 bases between the two germline ends. In DNA form, the CDR3 reads TGTGCCAGCAGGGCAGGAGAGACCCAGTACTTC. It specifies CASRAGETQYF.

This chain uses TRBV6-2 or TRBV6-3 with TRBJ1-1, with a possible D match to TRBD1 (6 bases). Germline loops: CDR1 MNHEY, CDR2 SVGEGT. With 0 bases removed from V and 6 bases from J, the gap between germline ends came to 20 bases. This CDR3 has 17 amino acids. The CDR3 protein is CASSYSVSGTSQPEAFF. The CDR3 bases are TGTGCCAGCAGTTACTCGGTTTCGGGGACATCTCAACCTGAAGCTTTCTTT.

The chain combines TRBV12-3 or TRBV12-4 with TRBJ2-2; possibly TRBD2 for D (6 bases). This CDR3 is built from 13 residues. The V end was cut by 6 bases, the J end by 5 bases, with 10 bases between. CDR3 loop: CASSKTSTGELFF. Here the CDR3 DNA reads TGTGCCAGCAGCAAGACTAGTACCGGGGAGCTGTTTTTT.

The chain carries TRBV9 and TRBJ2-2, with TRBD1 matching 12 bases. This CDR3 is 17 amino acids long. V gave up 3 bases and J gave up 7 bases; unmatched junction bases: 10. Germline CDR1 and CDR2: SGDLS and YYNGEE. The CDR3 DNA sequence: TGTGCCAGCAGCGCCCCACCGGGACAGGGGGCTTACGGGGAGCTGTTTTTT. This translates into CASSAPPGQGAYGELFF. The variable domain in full, completed from reference TRBV9 and TRBJ2-2, reads DSGVTQTPKHLITATGQRVTLRCSPRSGDLSVYWYQQSLDQGLQFLIQYYNGEERAKGNILERFSAQQFPDLHSELNLSSLELGDSALYFCASSAPPGQGAYGELFFGEGSRLTVL.

A few counts support this clone. Possible read error: a much larger clone is one base away. The chain couples TRBV7-9 to TRBJ2-5; no definite D call. The CDR3 consists of 16 residues. The V end lost 3 bases, the J end lost 3 bases, and 17 bases lay between the germline ends. Germline CDR1 SEHNR, CDR2 FQNEAQ (reference sequence). The CDR3 region is CASSFSSSRQKETQYF. CDR3 DNA: TGTGCCAGCAGCTTTTCTTCCAGCAGGCAAAAAGAGACCCAGTACTTC.

The chain joins TRBV6-5 to TRBJ1-1, with D unclear. Looked up from germline, CDR1 is MNHEY and CDR2 is SVGAGI. CDR3 length: 13 amino acids. V was trimmed by 8 bases and J by 5 bases, leaving 15 bases between them. CDR3 nucleotides: TGTGCCAGCGGGAGAGCGGGGAATACTGAAGCTTTCTTT. Protein product: CASGRAGNTEAFF.

The count of this clone is one. This rearrangement joins TRBV11-2 to TRBJ1-6; TRBD1 is a possible D gene (5 bases). The V end was cut by 0 bases, the J end by 10 bases, with 7 bases between. The CDR3 runs 13 residues. CDR1 and CDR2 (germline): SGHAT, FQNNGV. For the CDR3, the DNA is TGTGCCAGCAGCTTAGATAGGGGCTCACCCCTCCACTTT. Its protein product is CASSLDRGSPLHF.

Only a few counts were recorded for this clone. The rearrangement uses TRBV27 and TRBJ2-5; D tentatively reads TRBD1 or TRBD2 (6 bases each). CDR3 length: 13 residues. Trimming removed 4 bases from V and 1 base from J, with 7 bases in between. CDR1 and CDR2 (germline): MNHEY, SMNVEV (reference sequence). In nucleotides, the CDR3 is TGTGCCAGCAGTTGGGGGGCCCAAGAGACCCAGTACTTC. It translates to CASSWGAQETQYF.

This clone was detected only a few times. The V and J genes are TRBV6-4 and TRBJ1-1, with D uncertain. Trimming removed 2 bases from V and 2 bases from J, with 9 bases in between. Germline V gene lookup returns CDR1 MRHNA and CDR2 SNTAGT. The CDR3 has 14 amino acids. The CDR3 is CASSDTDSNTEAFF. CDR3 DNA sequence: TGTGCCAGCAGTGACACCGACTCTAACACTGAAGCTTTCTTT.

There are a few counts of this clone. The rearrangement links TRBV7-6 to TRBJ2-5; 11 bases are shared with TRBD2. The germline gives CDR1 SGHVS, CDR2 FNYEAQ. CDR3 length: 16 residues. Trimming removed 3 bases from V and 4 bases from J; junction bases left unmatched: 7. The DNA for the CDR3 is TGTGCCAGCAGCTTTAATCTAGCGGGAGGAGGAGAGACCCAGTACTTC. As protein: CASSFNLAGGGETQYF. Full variable domain (remainder filled in from reference TRBV7-6 and TRBJ2-5): GAGVSQSPRYKVTKRGQDVALRCDPISGHVSLYWYRQALGQGPEFLTYFNYEAQQDKSGLPNDRFSAERPEGSISTLTIQRTEQRDSAMYRCASSFNLAGGGETQYFGPGTRLLVL.

The genes are TRBV6-5 and TRBJ1-5; D possibly corresponds to TRBD1 (6 bases). The CDR3 length is 15 residues. V was pared by 3 bases and J by 3 bases, with 12 bases between. CDR1 is MNHEY, CDR2 SVGAGI, per germline. The CDR3: CASSYSRGHNQPQHF. Written as DNA, the CDR3 is TGTGCCAGCAGTTATAGCAGGGGCCACAATCAGCCCCAGCATTTT.

This clone was seen more than once but under ten times. The V call is TRBV11-3, the J call TRBJ2-1; a weak D match, TRBD2 (6 bases). The CDR3 covers 14 residues. The V gene's germline CDR1 is SGHNT and CDR2 YENEEA. Trimming took 2 bases from V and 7 from J, leaving 12 bases between them. The CDR3 DNA sequence: TGTGCCAGCAGCTTAAGACTAGGCCCTAATGAGCAGTTCTTC. This gives the protein CASSLRLGPNEQFF.

Comments on this clone: A much larger clone differs from this one at a single base, so this may be a read error. Other DNA variants within this sample encode the same CDR3. The chain is built from TRBV9 and TRBJ2-5; D is unclear. The ends were cut back, 4 bases at V and 5 bases at J, with 12 bases in the middle. There are 13 residues in the CDR3. Germline CDR1 and CDR2: SGDLS and YYNGEE. The CDR3 DNA sequence: TGTGCCAGCAGCTCCGGAACGTCGGAGACCCAGTACTTC. Amino acids: CASSSGTSETQYF.

The chain carries TRBV7-8 and TRBJ1-2, with TRBD1 matching over 10 bases. Germline CDR1 reads SGHVS; CDR2 reads FQNEAQ. The length of the CDR3 is 15 residues. After removal of 3 bases from V and 4 bases from J, the junction contained 5 bases not matched to a gene. The CDR3 here is CASSFRDRGAYGYTF. Written as DNA, the CDR3 is TGTGCCAGCAGCTTCCGGGACAGGGGTGCCTATGGCTACACCTTC.

This chain connects TRBV7-9 to TRBJ2-2; tentatively, D is TRBD1 (6 bases). V shed 5 bases and J shed 17 bases, with 18 bases lying between them. This CDR3 spans 12 amino acids. From germline, CDR1 is SEHNR and CDR2 FQNEAQ (reference sequence). DNA for the CDR3: TGTGCCAGCAGCCTCCCGGGACACCAAGACTTTTTT. Protein: CASSLPGHQDFF.

This chain connects TRBV9 to TRBJ1-2; D is uncertain. V dropped 0 bases and J dropped 4 bases, with 13 bases sitting between them. The V gene's germline CDR1 is SGDLS and CDR2 YYNGEE. The CDR3 covers 15 residues. In DNA, the CDR3 is TGTGCCAGCAGCGTAGCAGTTGAGGCCACCTATGGCTACACCTTC. It yields the protein CASSVAVEATYGYTF. Supplemented by reference TRBV9 and TRBJ1-2, the full variable domain reads DSGVTQTPKHLITATGQRVTLRCSPRSGDLSVYWYQQSLDQGLQFLIQYYNGEERAKGNILERFSAQQFPDLHSELNLSSLELGDSALYFCASSVAVEATYGYTFGSGTRLTVV.

The gene calls are TRBV7-8 and TRBJ2-3; D is unresolved. V was pared by 4 bases and J by 2 bases, with 19 bases between. The CDR3 runs 17 residues. Germline values: CDR1 SGHVS, CDR2 FQNEAQ. The CDR3 DNA is TGTGCCAGCAGCTCCCTCCCGGTGGCGGATCCCACAGATACGCAGTATTTT. Protein sequence: CASSSLPVADPTDTQYF.

The chain joins TRBV9 to TRBJ2-5; a weak D match, TRBD2 (6 bases). V dropped 1 base and J dropped 4 bases, with 8 bases sitting between them. Looked up from germline, CDR1 is SGDLS and CDR2 is YYNGEE. This CDR3 is 13 amino acids long. The CDR3 bases are TGTGCCAGCAGCGTACGGGGGAGAGAGACCCAGTACTTC. Translation gives CASSVRGRETQYF.

This clone was counted a single time. This sequence joins TRBV19 and TRBJ2-2, with 7 bases that match TRBD2. The CDR3 spans 15 residues. After removal of 6 bases from V and 2 bases from J, the junction contained 6 bases not matched to a gene. Looked up from germline, CDR1 is LNHDA and CDR2 is SQIVND (reference sequence). The CDR3 DNA reads as TGTGCCAGTAGGCGGGGGACTTCCAACACCGGGGAGCTGTTTTTT. Its translation: CASRRGTSNTGELFF. The entire variable domain, with the rest obtained from reference TRBV19 and TRBJ2-2, is as follows: DGGITQSPKYLFRKEGQNVTLSCEQNLNHDAMYWYRQDPGQGLRLIYYSQIVNDFQKGDIAEGYSVSREKKESFPLTVTSAQKNPTAFYLCASRRGTSNTGELFFGEGSRLTVL.

This clone was seen more than once but under ten times. The chain joins TRBV4-1 to TRBJ2-3; D is perhaps TRBD1 (5 bases). V was clipped by 7 bases and J by 4 bases, with 15 bases between them. This CDR3 is built from 14 residues. The germline V gene has CDR1 MGHRA and CDR2 YSYEKL. CDR3 DNA: TGCGCCAGCACCAGGACAAGTGGGGCAGATACGCAGTATTTT. As protein: CASTRTSGADTQYF.

A word on this clone: Mismatch with germline at one junction end may stem from a read error. The J gene is TRBJ2-5, the V gene TRBV6-5; 8 nucleotides line up with TRBD1. There are 13 residues in the CDR3. In germline, CDR1 is MNHEY, CDR2 SVGAGI. The CDR3 loop is CTSNHRGQETQYF. CDR3 nucleotides: TGTACCAGCAACCACAGGGGGCAAGAGACCCAGTACTTC.

The rearrangement uses TRBV4-2 and TRBJ1-4; 7 nucleotides match TRBD1. The J segment lost 6 bases and the V segment lost 3 bases, leaving 7 bases of the junction unmatched. The CDR3 totals 15 residues. Germline V lookup: CDR1 LGHNA, CDR2 YNFKEQ. CDR3 nucleotides: TGTGCCAGCAGCCAGGCTCGACAGGGCCATGAAAAACTGTTTTTT. It yields the protein CASSQARQGHEKLFF.

V is TRBV5-1 and J is TRBJ1-4; a possible D gene is TRBD1 (5 bases). Germline V gene sequence: CDR1 SGHRS, CDR2 YFSETQ. V was shortened by 6 bases and J by 5 bases, with 14 bases between the two germline ends. The CDR3 consists of 14 residues. The CDR3 DNA follows: TGCGCCAGCACTAACGGACAAGGGAATGAAAAACTGTTTTTT. Protein product: CASTNGQGNEKLFF.

CDR3 in DNA: TGTGCCTGGAGTGTACGCCACCCAGGATACTATGGCTACACCTTC. Translation: CAWSVRHPGYYGYTF. J is TRBJ1-2 and V is TRBV30; no clear D gene. The V end lost 0 bases, the J end lost 3 bases, and 14 bases lay between the germline ends. This CDR3 spans 15 amino acids. The germline CDR1 and CDR2 sequences are GTSNPN and SVGIG (reference sequence). The entire variable domain, with the rest obtained from reference TRBV30 and TRBJ1-2, is as follows: SQTIHQWPATLVQPVGSPLSLECTVEGTSNPNLYWYRQAAGRGLQLLFYSVGIGQISSEVPQNLSASRPQDRQFILSSKKLLLSDSGFYLCAWSVRHPGYYGYTFGSGTRLTVV.

The rearrangement uses TRBV2 and TRBJ1-1; TRBD1 matches 7 bases. Looked up from germline, CDR1 is SNHLY and CDR2 is FYNNEI. The V segment lost 8 bases and the J segment 0 bases; nucleotides outside the gene matches: 3. The CDR3 loop spans 13 amino acids. CDR3 protein: CASVGQLNTEAFF. For the CDR3, the DNA is TGTGCCAGCGTGGGACAGTTGAACACTGAAGCTTTCTTT.

Of note for this clone: Other nucleotide sequences from this sample produce the same CDR3. J is TRBJ1-1 and V is TRBV20-1; D perhaps matches TRBD1 (5 bases). The CDR3 extends over 10 amino acids. The germline gives CDR1 DFQATT, CDR2 SNEGSKA (reference sequence). The V and J ends lost 3 bases and 13 bases respectively, with 12 bases between them. The CDR3 loop is CSARRGEGFF. CDR3 DNA: TGCAGTGCTAGGCGGGGGGAGGGTTTCTTT.